The 21 T cell receptor beta chains listed next were all sequenced from one sample in a study of blood T cell repertoires in COVID-19. The data were produced by immunoSEQ multiplex PCR, yet TCRdb's version contains in-frame clones alone and is incomplete. The sample records tens of thousands of clones, roughly three quarters being singletons. Sequencing was carried out using peripheral blood. The origin of the receptors is a woman between 50 and 59 years old with acute or convalescent COVID-19.

This clone was observed a single time. This sequence joins TRBV30 and TRBJ1-5; D unclear. Germline CDR1 GTSNPN, CDR2 SVGIG (reference sequence). There are 14 residues in the CDR3. Trimming left V 2 bases short and J 7 bases short, with 15 bases between. The CDR3 sequence is CAWSPSLAKQPQHF. CDR3 DNA sequence: TGTGCCTGGAGTCCTTCCCTGGCAAAACAGCCCCAGCATTTT.

This clone was found a few times. The J gene is TRBJ1-3, the V gene TRBV11-2, with D hard to call. The CDR3 loop spans 15 amino acids. V was trimmed by 8 bases and J by 1 base, leaving 15 bases between them. Germline V gene data show CDR1 as SGHAT and CDR2 as FQNNGV. The CDR3 sequence is CASQITSGSGNTIYF. The CDR3, as DNA: TGTGCCAGCCAAATTACCAGCGGGTCTGGAAACACCATATATTTT.

The chain has TRBV27 and TRBJ2-2, with D possibly being TRBD2 (6 bases). V lost 5 bases and J 2 bases, leaving 9 bases between the germline ends. Per germline, CDR1 MNHEY and CDR2 SMNVEV (reference sequence). CDR3 length equals 14 residues. The CDR3 DNA follows: TGTGCCAGCAGTCGGGGGTCCAACACCGGGGAGCTGTTTTTT. Its protein product is CASSRGSNTGELFF.

This chain links TRBV19 with TRBJ1-3; D is perhaps TRBD1 (5 bases). The CDR3 consists of 14 residues. Germline lookup yields CDR1 LNHDA and CDR2 SQIVND (reference sequence). V lost 4 bases and J 4 bases, leaving 11 bases between the germline ends. The CDR3 reads CASSSRDLGNTIYF. DNA for the CDR3: TGTGCCAGTAGTAGCAGGGATCTCGGAAACACCATATATTTT. The complete variable domain, with remaining parts taken from reference TRBV19 and TRBJ1-3, reads DGGITQSPKYLFRKEGQNVTLSCEQNLNHDAMYWYRQDPGQGLRLIYYSQIVNDFQKGDIAEGYSVSREKKESFPLTVTSAQKNPTAFYLCASSSRDLGNTIYFGEGSWLTVV.

V is TRBV18 and J is TRBJ1-4; 8 bases are a match to TRBD1. Germline loops: CDR1 KGHSH, CDR2 LQKENI. The ends lost 2 bases at V and 7 bases at J; junction bases unmatched: 6. The CDR3 has 15 amino acids. The DNA for the CDR3 is TGTGCCAGCTCACCATCCCAGGGGGCGGTTGAAAAACTGTTTTTT. The encoded protein is CASSPSQGAVEKLFF.

V is TRBV5-1 and J is TRBJ1-1, with 7 bases matching TRBD1. From germline, CDR1 is SGHRS and CDR2 YFSETQ. This CDR3 is 17 amino acids long. The V gene end was trimmed by 3 bases and the J gene end by 2 bases; junction bases not matched to a gene: 13. The CDR3 protein is CASSSGTDGRGNTEAFF. CDR3 in DNA: TGCGCCAGCAGCTCAGGGACAGACGGACGAGGCAACACTGAAGCTTTCTTT.

This clone occurred a few times. This chain uses TRBV7-9 with TRBJ1-3; D not resolved. The CDR3 is 15 residues long. Germline CDR1 SEHNR, CDR2 FQNEAQ (reference sequence). V was pared by 2 bases and J by 7 bases, with 15 bases between. The chain's CDR3 is CASSLTIGERNTIYF. CDR3 coding DNA: TGTGCCAGCAGCTTAACGATCGGGGAAAGGAACACCATATATTTT.

CDR3 sequence: CAWSVSKFTEAFF. CDR3 in DNA: TGTGCCTGGAGTGTAAGCAAGTTCACTGAAGCTTTCTTT. The gene calls are TRBV30 and TRBJ1-1; D call uncertain. The CDR3 extends over 13 amino acids. Trimming left V 0 bases short and J 4 bases short, with 9 bases between. Germline loops: CDR1 GTSNPN, CDR2 SVGIG (reference sequence). The entire variable domain, with the rest obtained from reference TRBV30 and TRBJ1-1, is as follows: SQTIHQWPATLVQPVGSPLSLECTVEGTSNPNLYWYRQAAGRGLQLLFYSVGIGQISSEVPQNLSASRPQDRQFILSSKKLLLSDSGFYLCAWSVSKFTEAFFGQGTRLTVV.

The chain links TRBV28 to TRBJ1-6; maybe TRBD1 (6 bases). The CDR3 length is 19 residues. The V gene's germline CDR1 is MDHEN and CDR2 SYDVKM. Trimming left V 2 bases short and J 0 bases short, with 17 bases between. As DNA, the CDR3 is TGTGCCAGCAGTTTAGGGCTTTCAGGGGCCTTCTCCTATAATTCACCCCTCCACTTT. Translation: CASSLGLSGAFSYNSPLHF.

The rearrangement links TRBV7-9 to TRBJ1-1; D not certain. V lost 6 bases and J lost 4, with 9 bases in between. This CDR3 is built from 12 residues. CDR1 is SEHNR, CDR2 FQNEAQ, per germline (reference sequence). The CDR3 loop is CASSSEGTEAFF. The CDR3 DNA is TGTGCCAGCAGTTCCGAGGGCACTGAAGCTTTCTTT.

This chain connects TRBV18 to TRBJ2-1; D possibly corresponds to TRBD1 (6 bases). This CDR3 contains 13 residues. Germline CDR1 and CDR2: KGHSH and LQKENI. V shed 5 bases and J shed 7 bases, with 12 bases lying between them. In DNA form, the CDR3 reads TGTGCCAGCTCAGAACAGGGTTGGAATGAGCAGTTCTTC. Translation: CASSEQGWNEQFF. Full variable domain (remainder filled in from reference TRBV18 and TRBJ2-1): NAGVMQNPRHLVRRRGQEARLRCSPMKGHSHVYWYRQLPEEGLKFMVYLQKENIIDESGMPKERFSAEFPKEGPSILRIQQVVRGDSAAYFCASSEQGWNEQFFGPGTRLTVL.

The rearrangement uses TRBV18 and TRBJ2-5; a possible D gene is TRBD2 (6 bases). The CDR3 is made up of 13 amino acids. The V end lost 3 bases, the J end lost 5 bases, and 10 bases lay between the germline ends. Germline V CDR1 and CDR2: KGHSH, LQKENI. The CDR3 sequence is CASSPGGGETQYF. In nucleotides, the CDR3 is TGTGCCAGCTCACCGGGGGGTGGCGAGACCCAGTACTTC. Full variable domain (outside the CDR3, taken from reference TRBV18 and TRBJ2-5): NAGVMQNPRHLVRRRGQEARLRCSPMKGHSHVYWYRQLPEEGLKFMVYLQKENIIDESGMPKERFSAEFPKEGPSILRIQQVVRGDSAAYFCASSPGGGETQYFGPGTRLLVL.

This rearrangement joins TRBV6-5 to TRBJ1-2; no reliable D call. The CDR3 has 14 amino acids. Germline-derived CDR1 and CDR2 are MNHEY and SVGAGI. The germline V and J ends were trimmed by 2 bases and 2 bases, with 9 bases remaining between them. The CDR3 sequence: CASSYRTDNYGYTF. CDR3 in DNA: TGTGCCAGCAGTTACAGAACAGACAACTATGGCTACACCTTC.

The chain combines TRBV12-3 or TRBV12-4 with TRBJ2-3; possible D gene TRBD2, 6 bases. Trimming shortened V by 6 bases and J by 5 bases, and 12 bases separated the two germline ends. The CDR3 loop spans 13 amino acids. CDR3 amino acids: CASSRGTLDTQYF. As DNA, the CDR3 is TGTGCCAGCAGCCGCGGGACTTTAGATACGCAGTATTTT.

The chain uses TRBV7-6 and TRBJ2-1; 15 nucleotides match TRBD2. CDR3 size: 17 residues. CDR1 and CDR2 from the germline V gene are SGHVS and FNYEAQ. The V gene end was trimmed by 4 bases and the J gene end by 5 bases; junction bases not matched to a gene: 6. CDR3 in DNA: TGTGCCAGCAGCTCCGGACTAGCGGGAGGGTTGGACAATGAGCAGTTCTTC. Protein sequence: CASSSGLAGGLDNEQFF.

This clone appeared once. This sequence joins TRBV7-8 and TRBJ1-5; 11 nucleotides line up with TRBD1. The CDR3 has 16 amino acids. The junction had 6 bases not matched to a gene; V was cut back by 7 bases and J by 1 base. CDR1 and CDR2 (germline): SGHVS, FQNEAQ. CDR3 nucleotide sequence: TGTGCCAGCAAGAGGACAGGGGGCGCGAGCAATCAGCCCCAGCATTTT. Protein sequence: CASKRTGGASNQPQHF.

This chain links TRBV19 with TRBJ1-6, with 10 bases fitting TRBD1. This CDR3 has 16 residues. Unmatched junction bases numbered 11, after V lost 6 bases and J lost 9 bases. Germline lookup yields CDR1 LNHDA and CDR2 SQIVND (reference sequence). The CDR3 region has the DNA TGTGCCAGTAGGAAAACCCGGGACAGGGGTAGTTCACCCCTCCACTTT. As protein: CASRKTRDRGSSPLHF.

The chain couples TRBV6-5 to TRBJ2-5; 9 positions match TRBD1. The V gene's germline CDR1 is MNHEY and CDR2 SVGAGI. J gave up 4 bases and V 2 bases, and 5 bases lay outside the gene matches. The CDR3 extends over 15 amino acids. CDR3 amino acids: CASSYMTGGGETQYF. CDR3 DNA: TGTGCCAGCAGTTACATGACAGGGGGTGGAGAGACCCAGTACTTC.

This chain links TRBV4-1 with TRBJ2-3; D not certain. Looked up from germline, CDR1 is MGHRA and CDR2 is YSYEKL. V was shortened by 2 bases and J by 0 bases, with 3 bases between the two germline ends. The CDR3 spans 13 residues. CDR3 amino acids: CASSQPSTDTQYF. The DNA of the CDR3 is TGCGCCAGCAGCCAACCGAGCACAGATACGCAGTATTTT.

This clone has just one count. The chain couples TRBV29-1 to TRBJ2-7; 15 bases fit TRBD2. Germline trimming cut 7 bases from V and 0 bases from J; bases unmatched to any gene: 7. The CDR3 spans 16 residues. Germline CDR1 and CDR2: SQVTM and ANQGSEA. CDR3 amino acids: CSAGLAGGPSSYEQYF. DNA for the CDR3: TGCAGCGCTGGACTAGCGGGAGGGCCGAGCTCCTACGAGCAGTACTTC.

This clone was detected once. This rearrangement joins TRBV30 to TRBJ1-5; a possible D gene is TRBD1 (5 bases). Trimming took off 4 bases at V and 5 bases at J, with 12 bases between the two ends. Germline V CDR1 and CDR2: GTSNPN, SVGIG (reference sequence). This CDR3 is 13 amino acids long. As DNA, the CDR3 is TGTGCCTGGAATAGGGGCCGGGATCAGCCCCAGCATTTT. Amino acids: CAWNRGRDQPQHF.